What follows describes a single T cell receptor beta chain. The antigen remains unidentified. The sample belongs to a study of shared clonotypes between healthy human individuals. Sorted-subset replicate PCR reactions were performed with roughly 200 ng DNA, corresponding to tens of thousands of T cell genomes. Measured with immunoSEQ multiplex PCR; TCRdb has only the in-frame clones, and not every one. The sample contains some 2 million clones, about 95% of which appear only once. The CDR3 extends over 14 amino acids. V trimming: 7 bases; J trimming: 3 bases; junction bases outside the gene matches: 9. Germline lookup yields CDR1 MNHNS and CDR2 SASEGT. The study, taken as a whole, reports: Approximately 4.6% of naive CD4 clonotypes were shared across four donors. It was expected that sequencing depth would affect clonotype sharing among donors.

CD45RO-negative CD8 cells positively selected for CCR7 made up the naive population, which excluded terminally differentiated effector memory CD45RA+ cells. Adult Caucasians living in Nashville, Tennessee made up all of the donors. This TCR derives from a young man in good health. Sequencing was carried out using naive CD8+ T cells sorted from blood. The chain uses TRBV6-1 and TRBJ2-7; 7 nucleotides match TRBD1. The CDR3 DNA reads as TGTGCCAGCACCTTAATCGGGACAGACTACGAGCAGTACTTC. Its protein is CASTLIGTDYEQYF.